This T cell receptor (beta chain) originates from a study of blood T cell repertoires in COVID-19. Study information: The study drew acute and convalescent COVID-19 samples from the United States, Italy and Spain. Sample material is recorded as cDNA or gDNA derived from T cells, B-cell-depleted T cells, or PBMCs.

In the original processing: Amplification with reference gene primers provided the estimates of nucleated cell counts. Here immunoSEQ multiplex PCR was the method, and the copy in TCRdb shows in-frame clones only, minus some. Clonal size and the V and J genes are those of that table, whereas D and trimming came from the DNA. The table has fewer than 500,000 clones, around 89% seen once. Per the germline V gene, CDR1 is SGHRS and CDR2 is YFSETQ. Trimming shortened V by 0 bases and J by 4 bases, and 11 bases separated the two germline ends. The CDR3 loop spans 14 amino acids. This chain joins TRBV5-1 and TRBJ2-7, with unresolved D. The sample comprised peripheral blood. This clonotype originated in a woman aged 25 to 39 with acute or convalescent COVID-19. The CDR3 sequence is CASSLAAGAYEQYF. In DNA, the CDR3 is TGCGCCAGCAGCTTGGCTGCAGGCGCATACGAGCAGTACTTC.